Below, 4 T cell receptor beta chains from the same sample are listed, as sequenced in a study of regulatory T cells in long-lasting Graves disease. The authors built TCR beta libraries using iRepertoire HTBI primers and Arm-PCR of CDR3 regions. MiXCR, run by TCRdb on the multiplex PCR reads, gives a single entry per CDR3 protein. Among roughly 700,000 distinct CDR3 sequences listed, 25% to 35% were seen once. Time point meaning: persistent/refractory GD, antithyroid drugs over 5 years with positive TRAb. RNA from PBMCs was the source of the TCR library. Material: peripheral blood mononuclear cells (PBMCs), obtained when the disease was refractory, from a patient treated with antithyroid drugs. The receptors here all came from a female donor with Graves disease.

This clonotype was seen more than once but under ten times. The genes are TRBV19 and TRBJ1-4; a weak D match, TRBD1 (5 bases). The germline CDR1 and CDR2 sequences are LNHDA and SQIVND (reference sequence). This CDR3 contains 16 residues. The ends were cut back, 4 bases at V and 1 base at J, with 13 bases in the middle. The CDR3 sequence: CASSTSTEGTNEKLFF. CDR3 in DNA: TGTGCCAGTAGTACTTCGACAGAGGGAACTAATGAAAAACTGTTTTTT.

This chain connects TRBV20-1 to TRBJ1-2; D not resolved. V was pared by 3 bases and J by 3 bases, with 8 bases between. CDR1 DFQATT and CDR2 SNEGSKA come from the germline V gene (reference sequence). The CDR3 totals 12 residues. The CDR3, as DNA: TGCAGTGCTAGTGAGAGATACTATGGCTACACCTTC. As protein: CSASERYYGYTF.

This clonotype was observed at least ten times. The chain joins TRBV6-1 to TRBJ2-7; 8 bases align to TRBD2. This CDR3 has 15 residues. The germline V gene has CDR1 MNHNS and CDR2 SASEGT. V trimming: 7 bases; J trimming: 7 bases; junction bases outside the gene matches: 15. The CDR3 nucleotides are TGTGCCAGCACCGTTCGGGTAGCGGGAATAGATGAGCAGTACTTC. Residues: CASTVRVAGIDEQYF.

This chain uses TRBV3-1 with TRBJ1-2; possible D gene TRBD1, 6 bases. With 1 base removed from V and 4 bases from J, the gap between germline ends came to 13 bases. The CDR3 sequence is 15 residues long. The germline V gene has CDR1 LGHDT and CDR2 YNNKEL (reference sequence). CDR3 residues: CASSQGPTGTYGYTF. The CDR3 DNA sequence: TGTGCCAGCAGCCAAGGCCCAACAGGGACCTATGGCTACACCTTC.